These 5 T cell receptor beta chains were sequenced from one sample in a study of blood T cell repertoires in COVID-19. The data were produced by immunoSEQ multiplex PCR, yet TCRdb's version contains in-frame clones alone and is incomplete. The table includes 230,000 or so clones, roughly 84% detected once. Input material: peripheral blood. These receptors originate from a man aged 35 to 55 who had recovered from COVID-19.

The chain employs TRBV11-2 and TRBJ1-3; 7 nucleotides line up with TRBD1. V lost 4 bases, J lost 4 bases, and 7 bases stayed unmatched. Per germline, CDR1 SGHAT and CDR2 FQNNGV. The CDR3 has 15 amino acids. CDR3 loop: CASSSVGTAGNTIYF. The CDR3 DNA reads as TGTGCCAGCAGCTCCGTCGGGACAGCCGGAAACACCATATATTTT.

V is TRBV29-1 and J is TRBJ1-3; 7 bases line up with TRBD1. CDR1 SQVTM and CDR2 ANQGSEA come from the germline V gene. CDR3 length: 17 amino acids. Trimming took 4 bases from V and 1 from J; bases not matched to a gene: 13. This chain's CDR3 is CSVVGRGGGGSGNTIYF. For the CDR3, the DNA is TGCAGCGTTGTTGGCCGAGGGGGCGGAGGGTCTGGAAACACCATATATTTT.

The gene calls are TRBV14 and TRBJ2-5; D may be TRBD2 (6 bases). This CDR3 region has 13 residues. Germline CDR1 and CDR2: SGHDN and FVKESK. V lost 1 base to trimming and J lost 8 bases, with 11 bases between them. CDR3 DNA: TGTGCCAGCAGCCAAGCGTCGCGGGGAACCCAGTACTTC. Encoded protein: CASSQASRGTQYF.

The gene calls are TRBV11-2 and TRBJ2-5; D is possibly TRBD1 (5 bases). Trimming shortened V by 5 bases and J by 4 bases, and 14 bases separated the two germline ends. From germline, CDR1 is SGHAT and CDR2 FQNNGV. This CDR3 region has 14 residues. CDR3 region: CASSADSRGETQYF. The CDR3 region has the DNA TGTGCCAGCAGCGCCGACAGTAGGGGAGAGACCCAGTACTTC.

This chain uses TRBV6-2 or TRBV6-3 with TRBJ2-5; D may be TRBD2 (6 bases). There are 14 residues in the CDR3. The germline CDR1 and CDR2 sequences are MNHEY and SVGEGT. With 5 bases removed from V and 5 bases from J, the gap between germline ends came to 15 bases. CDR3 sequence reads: CASSADWRGETQYF. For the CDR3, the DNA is TGTGCCAGCAGTGCTGACTGGAGGGGCGAGACCCAGTACTTC.